These 3 T cell receptor beta chains were sequenced from one sample in a study of T cells in Graves' hyperthyroidism and ophthalmopathy (dated by TCRdb to between 2018 and 2021). Libraries came from multiplex PCR. Sequencing was carried out with an Illumina HiSeq 2000. Amplification of TCR beta CDR3 regions was carried out from RNA transcripts. The first round of RT-PCR for the TCR CDR3 was performed with the HTBI primer set and the Qiagen OneStep RT-PCR kit. Clones were called with MiXCR by TCRdb after fastp trimmed the public reads at Q25, and only in-frame beta chains were retained. Rows are unified per CDR3 protein, each entry keeping the most common DNA and genes. This sample holds about 700,000 distinct CDR3 sequences; 40% to 55% were observed only once. The leading ten clones occupy roughly 6.5% of the sample. Sequences were obtained from peripheral blood or thyroid tissue (not recorded which). These receptor sequences come from an adult man with Graves' disease, either hyperthyroidism or ophthalmopathy (not recorded which).

With regard to this clonotype: One end of the junction varies from germline; a read error may be responsible. The chain has TRBV25-1 and TRBJ2-2, with D perhaps matching TRBD1 (5 bases). The CDR3 sequence is 15 residues long. Germline-derived CDR1 and CDR2 are MGHDK and SYGVNS. The CDR3 loop is CASSFDRPNTGELFF. Here the CDR3 DNA reads TGCGCCAGCAGCTTCGACAGACCGAACACCGGGGAGCTGTTTTTT.

The chain employs TRBV20-1 and TRBJ2-5, with D tentatively TRBD1 (6 bases). The CDR3 has 14 residues. V was shortened by 4 bases and J by 1 base, with 13 bases between the two germline ends. From germline, CDR1 is DFQATT and CDR2 SNEGSKA (reference sequence). This CDR3 is CSANSPQGQETQYF. CDR3 nucleotides: TGCAGTGCTAACTCCCCACAGGGCCAAGAGACCCAGTACTTC.

This clonotype is a singleton in its sample. One end of the junction varies from germline; a read error may be responsible. The chain links TRBV29-1 to TRBJ2-6; D gene unclear. CDR3 length equals 12 residues. Germline V CDR1 and CDR2: SQVTM, ANQGSEA. The CDR3 DNA follows: TGCAGCGTTGCAGGACGGGCGAACACTGAAGCTTTC. It is translated as CSVAGRANTEAF.